These 9 T cell receptor beta chains were sequenced from one sample in a study of blood T cell repertoires in COVID-19. This table comes from immunoSEQ multiplex PCR, and its TCRdb copy is limited to in-frame clones, with some not included. Here the sample spans fewer than 250,000 clones, about 81% being singletons. Sequences were obtained from PBMCs or T cells enriched from blood (not recorded which). The receptors stem from a woman younger than 45 who had recovered from COVID-19.

The rearrangement joins TRBV27 to TRBJ1-2, with TRBD1 identical over 7 bases. Germline lookup yields CDR1 MNHEY and CDR2 SMNVEV (reference sequence). This CDR3 has 13 amino acids. J gave up 5 bases and V 4 bases, and 4 bases lay outside the gene matches. The chain's CDR3 is CASSSGQEYGYTF. The DNA for the CDR3 is TGTGCCAGCAGTTCCGGACAGGAGTATGGCTACACCTTC.

The chain recombines TRBV27 with TRBJ2-7; 9 bases are a match to TRBD1. Germline values: CDR1 MNHEY, CDR2 SMNVEV (reference sequence). This CDR3 is 14 amino acids long. V lost 5 bases to trimming and J lost 7 bases; unmatched junction nucleotides: 9. CDR3 bases: TGTGCCAGCAGTGCGGGACAGGGTAGAAGGGAGCAGTACGTC. Translated, it gives CASSAGQGRREQYV.

This rearrangement joins TRBV6-5 to TRBJ2-7; TRBD2 is a possible D gene (5 bases). The germline gives CDR1 MNHEY, CDR2 SVGAGI. The CDR3 is made up of 12 amino acids. Deletions cut 6 bases from V and 2 bases from J, with 8 bases between. This chain's CDR3 is CASSPGAYEQYF. Written as DNA, the CDR3 is TGTGCCAGCAGCCCCGGGGCCTACGAGCAGTACTTC.

The chain employs TRBV28 and TRBJ2-1; 8 positions agree with TRBD2. The junction had 7 bases not matched to a gene; V was cut back by 5 bases and J by 1 base. Germline V lookup: CDR1 MDHEN, CDR2 SYDVKM. The CDR3 consists of 16 residues. The CDR3 here is CASSISGAPSYNEQFF. In DNA, the CDR3 is TGTGCCAGCAGTATTAGCGGGGCGCCTTCCTACAATGAGCAGTTCTTC.

The V call is TRBV7-6, the J call TRBJ1-1; D possibly corresponds to TRBD1 (5 bases). Trimming pared 5 bases from V and 5 bases from J, leaving 6 bases between. The length of the CDR3 is 11 residues. Germline V CDR1 and CDR2: SGHVS, FNYEAQ. CDR3 nucleotides: TGTGCCAGCAGCCGGGGGACTGAAGCTTTCTTT. Translating it yields CASSRGTEAFF.

The chain carries TRBV5-1 and TRBJ2-7; tentatively, D is TRBD2 (6 bases). Germline CDR1 SGHRS, CDR2 YFSETQ. This CDR3 has 14 amino acids. V was trimmed by 4 bases and J by 3 bases, leaving 14 bases between them. CDR3 DNA sequence: TGCGCCAGCAGCACTAGTAGCGGCTACTACGAGCAGTACTTC. This translates into CASSTSSGYYEQYF.

The chain has TRBV7-9 and TRBJ1-5; weak D call: TRBD1 (6 bases). Germline lookup yields CDR1 SEHNR and CDR2 FQNEAQ (reference sequence). V gave up 4 bases and J gave up 2 bases, with 21 bases separating them. The CDR3 runs to 18 residues. The CDR3 region has the DNA TGTGCCAGCAGCTCCGGATTTTCAGGGGATCAGGGCAATCAGCCCCAGCATTTT. Its translation is CASSSGFSGDQGNQPQHF. The variable domain in full, completed from reference TRBV7-9 and TRBJ1-5, reads DTGVSQNPRHKITKRGQNVTFRCDPISEHNRLYWYRQTLGQGPEFLTYFQNEAQLEKSRLLSDRFSAERPKGSFSTLEIQRTEQGDSAMYLCASSSGFSGDQGNQPQHFGDGTRLSIL.

J is TRBJ1-2 and V is TRBV11-2; no clear D gene. Germline V CDR1 and CDR2: SGHAT, FQNNGV. Trimming took off 5 bases at V and 6 bases at J, with 16 bases between the two ends. The CDR3 has 14 amino acids. The CDR3 here is CASSPPQVPHGYTF. The CDR3 DNA reads as TGTGCCAGCAGCCCTCCCCAGGTTCCCCATGGCTACACCTTC.

This sequence joins TRBV19 and TRBJ2-3; D remains ambiguous. Trimming cost V 1 base and J 1 base, with 6 bases left between them. The germline gives CDR1 LNHDA, CDR2 SQIVND (reference sequence). The CDR3 length is 14 residues. CDR3: CASSIGLGTDTQYF. The CDR3 nucleotides are TGTGCCAGTAGTATAGGACTGGGCACAGATACGCAGTATTTT. The full variable domain, completed using reference TRBV19 and TRBJ2-3, is DGGITQSPKYLFRKEGQNVTLSCEQNLNHDAMYWYRQDPGQGLRLIYYSQIVNDFQKGDIAEGYSVSREKKESFPLTVTSAQKNPTAFYLCASSIGLGTDTQYFGPGTRLTVL.